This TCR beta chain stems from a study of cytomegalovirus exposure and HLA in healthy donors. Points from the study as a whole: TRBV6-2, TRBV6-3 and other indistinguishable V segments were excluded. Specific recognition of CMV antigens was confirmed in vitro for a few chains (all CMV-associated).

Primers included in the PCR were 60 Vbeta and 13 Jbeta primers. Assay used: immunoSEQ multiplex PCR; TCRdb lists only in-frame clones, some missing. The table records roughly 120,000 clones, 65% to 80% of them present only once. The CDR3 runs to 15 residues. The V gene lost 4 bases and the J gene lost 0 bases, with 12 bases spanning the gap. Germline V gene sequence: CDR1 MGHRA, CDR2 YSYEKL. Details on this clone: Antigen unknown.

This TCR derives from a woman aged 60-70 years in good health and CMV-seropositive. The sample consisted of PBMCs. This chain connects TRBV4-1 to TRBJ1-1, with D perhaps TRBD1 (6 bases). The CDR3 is CASSPPDSMNTEAFF. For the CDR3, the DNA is TGCGCCAGCAGCCCGCCGGACAGCATGAACACTGAAGCTTTCTTT.